This T cell receptor beta chain is drawn from a study of cytomegalovirus exposure and HLA in healthy donors. Looking at the study overall: Some 85 million unique TCRs from HLA-typed donors were held in an early data release. When 398 donors were genotyped, around 77% of them were found to fall in the Caucasian-associated ancestry cluster. Regarding the study as a whole: Certain indistinguishable V segments, among them TRBV6-2 and TRBV6-3, were excluded.

On this clone: Its target is unknown. Because the CDR3 is missing its conserved closing phenylalanine or tryptophan, this is likely a read error.

PCR amplification relied on 60 Vbeta primers (plus 13 Jbeta primers). The protocol was immunoSEQ multiplex PCR, while the TCRdb copy is restricted to in-frame clones and leaves out a portion. The sample lists more than 95,000 clones, 70% to 80% occurring once. V was shortened by 5 bases and J by 8 bases, with 12 bases between the two germline ends. This CDR3 comprises 12 residues. Germline V gene lookup returns CDR1 MNHNS and CDR2 SASEGT. The receptor comes from a man in his thirties or forties in good health and CMV-seronegative. The rearrangement uses TRBV6-1 and TRBJ1-1; D remains unclear. Source material: PBMCs. The CDR3 spells CASSTNELEAFL. The CDR3 region has the DNA TGTGCCAGCAGTACGAACGAGCTAGAAGCTTTCCTT.